These T cell receptor beta chains were read from a single sample in a study of T-cell reconstitution after alpha-beta-depleted transplantation in children. MiXCR, applied by TCRdb to the PCR reads, yields one record per CDR3 protein. This sample carries 500,000 to 750,000 distinct CDR3 sequences, around 27% of them seen once, and the ten largest clones take under 45%. Sequencing used PBMCs, obtained before TCRalphabeta/CD19-depleted stem cell transplant. These receptors originate from a boy under three years old with Wiskott-Aldrich syndrome, due to receive a stem cell transplant. Both conserved end residues are part of each CDR3. The order of the fields is V gene, clone size, D gene, J gene, CDR3 DNA, CDR3 protein. D genes are given only for firm matches. Expanded clones are given a class, and other clones once, few, many or no size at all.

V: TRBV28; size: few; D: NA; J: TRBJ2-3; DNA: TGTGCCAGCAGTCCCGGGGATTCGGATACGCAGTATTTT; CDR3: CASSPGDSDTQYF
V: TRBV20-1; size: few; D: TRBD2; J: TRBJ2-2; DNA: TGCAGTGCGAGCGGGATTTTGAACACCGGGGAGCTGTTTTTT; CDR3: CSASGILNTGELFF
V: TRBV30; size: NA; D: NA; J: TRBJ2-7; DNA: TGTGCCTGGAGAAAGGGAACCTACGAGCAGTACTTC; CDR3: CAWRKGTYEQYF
V: TRBV20-1; size: NA; D: NA; J: TRBJ2-1; DNA: TGCAGTGCTAGAGGGGTTGGGAGAGCCTACAATGAGCAGTTCTTC; CDR3: CSARGVGRAYNEQFF
V: TRBV4-2; size: NA; D: NA; J: TRBJ2-7; DNA: TGTGCCAGCAGCCAAGATAACCGCCTAACCTACGAGCAGTACTTC; CDR3: CASSQDNRLTYEQYF
V: TRBV11-3; size: NA; D: NA; J: TRBJ2-5; DNA: TGTGCCAGCAGCTTACACGGGCAAGAGACCCAGTACTTC; CDR3: CASSLHGQETQYF
V: TRBV15; size: few; D: TRBD2; J: TRBJ2-1; DNA: TGTGCCACCAGCAGAGATCTCCCAGCGGGAGGCTACAATGAGCAGTTCTTC; CDR3: CATSRDLPAGGYNEQFF
V: TRBV20-1; size: NA; D: NA; J: TRBJ2-7; DNA: TGCAGTGCTAGTCCAGGGAGACCTAACGAGCAGTACTTC; CDR3: CSASPGRPNEQYF
V: TRBV19; size: few; D: NA; J: TRBJ2-1; DNA: TGTGCCAGTAGGAGAAACACCGGGACTGGTTCCTACAATGAGCAGTTCTTC; CDR3: CASRRNTGTGSYNEQFF
V: TRBV9; size: NA; D: TRBD1; J: TRBJ2-5; DNA: TGTGCCAGCAGCGGAACCGGGACAGTCCAAGAGACCCAGTACTTC; CDR3: CASSGTGTVQETQYF
V: TRBV15; size: NA; D: NA; J: TRBJ2-3; DNA: TGTGCCACCAGCACGATAGACAGGTTCACAGATACGCAGTATTTT; CDR3: CATSTIDRFTDTQYF
V: TRBV5-4; size: NA; D: NA; J: TRBJ1-1; DNA: TGTGCCAGCAGCTTGGGGTCTCGGGGGCTCAACACTGAAGCTTTCTTT; CDR3: CASSLGSRGLNTEAFF
V: TRBV7-9; size: few; D: NA; J: TRBJ2-3; DNA: TGTGCCAGCAGCATAGGACAGCCGACAGATACGCAGTATTTT; CDR3: CASSIGQPTDTQYF
V: TRBV7-6; size: few; D: NA; J: TRBJ2-5; DNA: TGTGCCAGCAGCTTAGGGCCCGCAGGAGGTGGCGGGACGCAAGAGACCCAGTACTTC; CDR3: CASSLGPAGGGGTQETQYF
V: TRBV2; size: few; D: TRBD1; J: TRBJ2-1; DNA: TGTGCCAGCAGTGGAGGGGGACAGGGTCGGGAGCAGTTCTTC; CDR3: CASSGGGQGREQFF
V: TRBV15; size: NA; D: NA; J: TRBJ2-1; DNA: TGTGCCACCAGCAGAGATTTGATATACTTGGAGTTCTTC; CDR3: CATSRDLIYLEFF
V: TRBV6-1; size: NA; D: TRBD2; J: TRBJ2-7; DNA: TGTGCCAGCAGTGAAGGGGATAGCGGGAGGATGGCTGAAGAGCAGTACTTC; CDR3: CASSEGDSGRMAEEQYF
V: TRBV29-1; size: few; D: TRBD2; J: TRBJ2-1; DNA: TGCAGCGTTGGGACTAGCGGGAGTCAAGATGAGCAGTTCTTC; CDR3: CSVGTSGSQDEQFF
V: TRBV29-1; size: NA; D: TRBD1; J: TRBJ1-1; DNA: TGCAGCGTTGATCGGACAGGGTTCGACACTGAAGCTTTCTTT; CDR3: CSVDRTGFDTEAFF
V: TRBV27; size: few; D: NA; J: TRBJ1-2; DNA: TGTGCCAGCAGTCCCACACCTAACTATGGCTACACCTTC; CDR3: CASSPTPNYGYTF
V: TRBV5-5; size: NA; D: TRBD1; J: TRBJ2-7; DNA: TGTGCCAGCAGCGCTGCCTACAGGGGACCCTACGAGCAGTACTTC; CDR3: CASSAAYRGPYEQYF
V: TRBV11-1; size: NA; D: NA; J: TRBJ2-7; DNA: TGTGCCAGCAGCTCCCGACTAGCCTACGAGCAGTACTTC; CDR3: CASSSRLAYEQYF
V: TRBV6-1; size: NA; D: TRBD1; J: TRBJ2-2; DNA: TGTGCCAGCAGGACAGGGGGCAACACCGTGGAGCTGTTTTTT; CDR3: CASRTGGNTVELFF
V: TRBV20-1; size: NA; D: NA; J: TRBJ2-7; DNA: TGCAGTGCTATTTTCGGGAGCGGGTACGAGCAGTACTTC; CDR3: CSAIFGSGYEQYF
V: TRBV2; size: few; D: NA; J: TRBJ2-1; DNA: TGTGCCAGCAGTGAACTCGCGGTCGACCGGGAGTTCTTC; CDR3: CASSELAVDREFF
V: TRBV20-1; size: NA; D: NA; J: TRBJ1-1; DNA: TGCAGTGCCGCCTTGGTGGGAGCTTTCTTT; CDR3: CSAALVGAFF
V: TRBV29-1; size: few; D: NA; J: TRBJ2-5; DNA: TGCAGCGTTTCAGGACAAGATGGGGAGACCCAGTACTTC; CDR3: CSVSGQDGETQYF
V: TRBV7-8; size: NA; D: NA; J: TRBJ2-7; DNA: TGTGCCAGCAGTTTAAGACCGGTGGCCGACGAGCAGTACTTC; CDR3: CASSLRPVADEQYF
V: TRBV20-1; size: NA; D: TRBD2; J: TRBJ2-7; DNA: TGCAGTGGGATACTAGCGGGGAACTACGAGCAGTACTTC; CDR3: CSGILAGNYEQYF
V: TRBV3-1; size: few; D: TRBD2; J: TRBJ2-1; DNA: TGTGCCAGCAGCCGAATTACCTCTAGCGGGAATGAGCAGTTCTTC; CDR3: CASSRITSSGNEQFF
V: TRBV6-1; size: NA; D: NA; J: TRBJ1-5; DNA: TGTGCCAGCACCGACAGTCCGCAGCCCCAGCATTTT; CDR3: CASTDSPQPQHF
V: TRBV7-9; size: NA; D: NA; J: TRBJ2-1; DNA: TGTGCCAGCAGCTTAACTTGGGAGCGAGGAGAGCAGTTCTTC; CDR3: CASSLTWERGEQFF
V: TRBV29-1; size: NA; D: NA; J: TRBJ2-3; DNA: TGCAGCGTTGATGTAGCGAGCGCGCGAGCAGATACGCAGTATTTT; CDR3: CSVDVASARADTQYF
V: TRBV20-1; size: NA; D: NA; J: TRBJ2-1; DNA: TGCAGTGCTAGGGACCTAGCTCTGACTTCCTACAATGAGCAGTTCTTC; CDR3: CSARDLALTSYNEQFF
V: TRBV20-1; size: few; D: TRBD2; J: TRBJ2-1; DNA: TGCAGTGCTCGCTCTGCTAGCGGCCCCTACAATGAGCAGTTCTTC; CDR3: CSARSASGPYNEQFF
V: TRBV20-1; size: NA; D: NA; J: TRBJ1-5; DNA: TGCAGTGCTAGAACGAGAACAGGGAGCCAGCCCCAGCATTTT; CDR3: CSARTRTGSQPQHF
V: TRBV20-1; size: NA; D: NA; J: TRBJ2-7; DNA: TGCAGTGCAACCGACGGATTCTCCTACGAGCAGTACTTC; CDR3: CSATDGFSYEQYF
V: TRBV10-3; size: few; D: TRBD2; J: TRBJ2-7; DNA: TGTGCCATCAGTGCCTTAGCGGGGGATGAGCAGTACTTC; CDR3: CAISALAGDEQYF
V: TRBV12-3/TRBV12-4; size: NA; D: TRBD2; J: TRBJ2-4; DNA: TGTGCCAGCAGCCACAGACTAGCGGGGGACAAAAACATTCAGTACTTC; CDR3: CASSHRLAGDKNIQYF
V: TRBV5-6; size: NA; D: NA; J: TRBJ2-2; DNA: TGTGCCAGCAGCTTGGTAGGGGGGTCGAACACCGGGGAGCTGTTTTTT; CDR3: CASSLVGGSNTGELFF
V: TRBV10-3; size: NA; D: NA; J: TRBJ2-5; DNA: TGTGCCTCGTCGGACGGACTCAAAGAGACCCAGTACTTC; CDR3: CASSDGLKETQYF
V: TRBV29-1; size: NA; D: NA; J: TRBJ2-1; DNA: TGCAGCGTTGAAGCGTACCCGAGCTCCTACAATGAGCAGTTCTTC; CDR3: CSVEAYPSSYNEQFF
V: TRBV7-9; size: NA; D: NA; J: TRBJ2-4; DNA: TGTGCCAGCAGACGTACAGGGGCCAAAAACATTCAGTACTTC; CDR3: CASRRTGAKNIQYF
V: TRBV5-1; size: few; D: TRBD2; J: TRBJ2-2; DNA: TGCGCCAGCAGCTCAGCGGGAGGGAACACCGGGGAGCTGTTTTTT; CDR3: CASSSAGGNTGELFF
V: TRBV5-1; size: NA; D: TRBD2; J: TRBJ2-1; DNA: TGCGCCAGCAGCTTGGCCGCGACTAGCGCGGTCTACAATGAGCAGTTCTTC; CDR3: CASSLAATSAVYNEQFF
V: TRBV12-3/TRBV12-4; size: NA; D: NA; J: TRBJ1-2; DNA: TGTGCCAGCACCACCTGGGACGGAAAAAACTATGGCTACACCTTC; CDR3: CASTTWDGKNYGYTF